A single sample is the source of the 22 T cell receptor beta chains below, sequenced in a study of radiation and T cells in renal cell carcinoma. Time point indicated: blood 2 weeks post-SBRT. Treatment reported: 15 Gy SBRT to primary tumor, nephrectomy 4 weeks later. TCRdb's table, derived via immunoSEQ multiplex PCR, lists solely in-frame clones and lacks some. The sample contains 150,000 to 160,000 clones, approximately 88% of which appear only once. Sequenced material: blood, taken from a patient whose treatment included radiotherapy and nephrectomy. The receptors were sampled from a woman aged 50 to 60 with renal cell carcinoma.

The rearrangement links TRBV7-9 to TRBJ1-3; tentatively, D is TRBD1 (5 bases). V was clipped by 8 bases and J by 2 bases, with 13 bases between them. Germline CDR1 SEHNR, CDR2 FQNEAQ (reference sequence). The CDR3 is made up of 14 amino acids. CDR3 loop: CASGIRGTGNTIYF. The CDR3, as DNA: TGTGCCAGCGGAATTAGGGGTACTGGAAACACCATATATTTT.

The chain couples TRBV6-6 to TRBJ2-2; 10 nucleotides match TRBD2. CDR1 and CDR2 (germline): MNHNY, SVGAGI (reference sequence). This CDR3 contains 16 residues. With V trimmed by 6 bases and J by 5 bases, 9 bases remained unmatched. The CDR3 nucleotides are TGTGCCAGCAGGTCCCAGCGGGGGGGCCAGACCGGGGAGCTGTTTTTT. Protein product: CASRSQRGGQTGELFF.

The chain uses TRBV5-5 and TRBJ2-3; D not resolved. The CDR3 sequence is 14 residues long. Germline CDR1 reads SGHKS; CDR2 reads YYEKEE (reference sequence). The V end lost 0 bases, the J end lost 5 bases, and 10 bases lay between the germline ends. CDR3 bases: TGTGCCAGCAGCTTGGGGCCCGCCGGAGATACGCAGTATTTT. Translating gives CASSLGPAGDTQYF. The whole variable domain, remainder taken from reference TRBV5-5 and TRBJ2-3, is DAGVTQSPTHLIKTRGQQVTLRCSPISGHKSVSWYQQVLGQGPQFIFQYYEKEERGRGNFPDRFSARQFPNYSSELNVNALLLGDSALYLCASSLGPAGDTQYFGPGTRLTVL.

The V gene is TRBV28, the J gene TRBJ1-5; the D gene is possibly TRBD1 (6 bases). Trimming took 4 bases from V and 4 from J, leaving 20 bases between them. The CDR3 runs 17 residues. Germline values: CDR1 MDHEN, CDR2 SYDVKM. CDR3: CASSSLGRRGRNQPQHF. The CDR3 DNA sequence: TGTGCCAGCAGTTCGCTAGGGCGCAGGGGTAGGAATCAGCCCCAGCATTTT. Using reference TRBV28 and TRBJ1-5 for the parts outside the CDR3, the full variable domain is DVKVTQSSRYLVKRTGEKVFLECVQDMDHENMFWYRQDPGLGLRLIYFSYDVKMKEKGDIPEGYSVSREKKERFSLILESASTNQTSMYLCASSSLGRRGRNQPQHFGDGTRLSIL.

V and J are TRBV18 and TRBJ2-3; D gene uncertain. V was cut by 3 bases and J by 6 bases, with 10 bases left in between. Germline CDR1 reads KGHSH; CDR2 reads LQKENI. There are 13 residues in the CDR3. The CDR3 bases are TGTGCCAGCTCACCTAGGATGGCCGATACGCAGTATTTT. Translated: CASSPRMADTQYF.

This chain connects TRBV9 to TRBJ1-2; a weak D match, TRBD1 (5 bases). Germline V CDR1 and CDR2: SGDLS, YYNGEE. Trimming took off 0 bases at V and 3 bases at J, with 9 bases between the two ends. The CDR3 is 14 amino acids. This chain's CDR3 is CASSVVAGYYGYTF. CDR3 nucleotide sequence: TGTGCCAGCAGCGTAGTTGCAGGGTACTATGGCTACACCTTC.

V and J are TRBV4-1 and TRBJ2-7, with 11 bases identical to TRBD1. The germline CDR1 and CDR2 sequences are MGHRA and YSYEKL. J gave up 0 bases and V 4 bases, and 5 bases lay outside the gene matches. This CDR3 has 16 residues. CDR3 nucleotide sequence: TGCGCCAGCAGCCGGGCTGGACAGGGGGCCTCCTACGAGCAGTACTTC. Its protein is CASSRAGQGASYEQYF.

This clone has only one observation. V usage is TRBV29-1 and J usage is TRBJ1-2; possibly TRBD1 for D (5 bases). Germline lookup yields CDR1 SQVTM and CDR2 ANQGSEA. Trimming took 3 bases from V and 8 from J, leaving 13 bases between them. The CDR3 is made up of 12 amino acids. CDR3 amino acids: CSVDVRVGGYTF. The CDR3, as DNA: TGCAGCGTTGATGTCAGGGTTGGGGGCTACACCTTC.

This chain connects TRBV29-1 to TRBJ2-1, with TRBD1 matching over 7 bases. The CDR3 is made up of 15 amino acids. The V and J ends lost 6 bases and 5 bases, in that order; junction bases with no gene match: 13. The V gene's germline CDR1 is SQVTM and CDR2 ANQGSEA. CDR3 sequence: CSVPARSTGNNEQFF. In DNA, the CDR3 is TGCAGCGTCCCTGCCCGCTCGACAGGGAACAATGAGCAGTTCTTC.

In DNA form, the CDR3 reads TGTGCCAGCAGCCTTAGCGGGGGGGCCCGGAATGAGCAGTTCTTC. It encodes CASSLSGGARNEQFF. V usage is TRBV2 and J usage is TRBJ2-1, with TRBD2 matching over 11 bases. The germline gives CDR1 SNHLY, CDR2 FYNNEI. The CDR3 totals 15 residues. After removal of 6 bases from V and 7 bases from J, the junction contained 8 bases not matched to a gene. The full variable domain, completed using reference TRBV2 and TRBJ2-1, is EPEVTQTPSHQVTQMGQEVILRCVPISNHLYFYWYRQILGQKVEFLVSFYNNEISEKSEIFDDQFSVERPDGSNFTLKIRSTKLEDSAMYFCASSLSGGARNEQFFGPGTRLTVL.

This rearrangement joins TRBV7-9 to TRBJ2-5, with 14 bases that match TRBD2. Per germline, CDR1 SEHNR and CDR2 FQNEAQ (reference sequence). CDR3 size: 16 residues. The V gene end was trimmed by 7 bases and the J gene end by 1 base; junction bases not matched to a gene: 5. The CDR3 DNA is TGTGCCAGCACCCGGACTAGCGGGGGGATCCAAGAGACCCAGTACTTC. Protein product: CASTRTSGGIQETQYF.

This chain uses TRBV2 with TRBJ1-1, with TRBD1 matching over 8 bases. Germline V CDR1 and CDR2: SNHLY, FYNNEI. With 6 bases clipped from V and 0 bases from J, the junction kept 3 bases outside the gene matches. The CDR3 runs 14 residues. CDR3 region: CASRKQGVNTEAFF. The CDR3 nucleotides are TGTGCCAGCAGAAAACAGGGGGTGAACACTGAAGCTTTCTTT.

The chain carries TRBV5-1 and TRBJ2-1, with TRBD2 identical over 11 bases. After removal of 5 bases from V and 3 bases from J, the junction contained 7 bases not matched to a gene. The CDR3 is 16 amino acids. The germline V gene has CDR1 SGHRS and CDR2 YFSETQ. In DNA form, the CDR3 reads TGCGCCAGCAGTCTATCCCTAGCGGGGGGCTACAATGAGCAGTTCTTC. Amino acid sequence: CASSLSLAGGYNEQFF.

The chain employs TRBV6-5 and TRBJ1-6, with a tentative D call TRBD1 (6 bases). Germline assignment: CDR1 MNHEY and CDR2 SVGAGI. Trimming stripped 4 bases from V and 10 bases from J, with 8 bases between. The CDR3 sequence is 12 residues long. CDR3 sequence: CASSLGASPLHF. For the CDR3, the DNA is TGTGCCAGCAGTTTGGGGGCCTCACCCCTCCACTTT.

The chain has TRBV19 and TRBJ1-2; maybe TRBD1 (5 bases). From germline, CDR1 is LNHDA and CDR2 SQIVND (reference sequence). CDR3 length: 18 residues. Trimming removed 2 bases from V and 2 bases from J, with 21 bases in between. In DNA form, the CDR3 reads TGTGCCAGTAGTATAATAGCAATGAATGGGACCCAAAACTATGGCTACACCTTC. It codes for CASSIIAMNGTQNYGYTF.

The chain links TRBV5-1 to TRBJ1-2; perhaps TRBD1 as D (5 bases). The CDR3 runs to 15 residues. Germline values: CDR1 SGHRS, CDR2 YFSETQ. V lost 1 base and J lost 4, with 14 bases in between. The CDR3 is CASSLLYGGVYGYTF. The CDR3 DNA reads TGCGCCAGCAGCTTGCTTTACGGGGGTGTCTATGGCTACACCTTC. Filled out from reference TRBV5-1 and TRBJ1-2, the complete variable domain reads KAGVTQTPRYLIKTRGQQVTLSCSPISGHRSVSWYQQTPGQGLQFLFEYFSETQRNKGNFPGRFSGRQFSNSRSEMNVSTLELGDSALYLCASSLLYGGVYGYTFGSGTRLTVV.

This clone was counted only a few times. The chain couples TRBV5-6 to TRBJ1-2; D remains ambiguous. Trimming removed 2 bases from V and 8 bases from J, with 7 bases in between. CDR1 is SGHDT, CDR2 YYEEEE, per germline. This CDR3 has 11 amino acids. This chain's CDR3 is CASSFIGGYTF. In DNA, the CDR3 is TGTGCCAGCAGCTTCATCGGAGGCTACACCTTC.

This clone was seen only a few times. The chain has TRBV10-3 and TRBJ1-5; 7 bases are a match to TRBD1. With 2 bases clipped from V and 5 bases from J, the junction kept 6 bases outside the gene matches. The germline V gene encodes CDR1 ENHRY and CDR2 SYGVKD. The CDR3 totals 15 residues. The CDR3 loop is CAISEVEGAYQPQHF. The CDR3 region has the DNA TGTGCCATCAGTGAGGTGGAGGGGGCATATCAGCCCCAGCATTTT.

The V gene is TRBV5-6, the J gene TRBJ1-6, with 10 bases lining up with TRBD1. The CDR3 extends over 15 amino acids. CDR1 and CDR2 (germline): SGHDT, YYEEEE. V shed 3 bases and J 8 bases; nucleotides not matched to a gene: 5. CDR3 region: CASSSRTGGYSPLHF. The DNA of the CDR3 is TGTGCCAGCAGCTCCCGGACAGGGGGTTATTCACCCCTCCACTTT. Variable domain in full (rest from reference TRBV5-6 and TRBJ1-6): DAGVTQSPTHLIKTRGQQVTLRCSPKSGHDTVSWYQQALGQGPQFIFQYYEEEERQRGNFPDRFSGHQFPNYSSELNVNALLLGDSALYLCASSSRTGGYSPLHFGNGTRLTVT.

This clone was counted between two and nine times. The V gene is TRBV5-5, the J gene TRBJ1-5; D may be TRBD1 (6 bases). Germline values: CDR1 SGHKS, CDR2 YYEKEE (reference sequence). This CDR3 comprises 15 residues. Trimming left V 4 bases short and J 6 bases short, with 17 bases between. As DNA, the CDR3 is TGTGCCAGCAGCGTGGGACAACCCCCCGGTCAGCCCCAGCATTTT. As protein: CASSVGQPPGQPQHF.

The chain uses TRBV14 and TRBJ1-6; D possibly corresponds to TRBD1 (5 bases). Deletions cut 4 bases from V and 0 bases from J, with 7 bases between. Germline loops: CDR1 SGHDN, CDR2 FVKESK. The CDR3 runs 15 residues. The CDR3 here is CASSPTVSYNSPLHF. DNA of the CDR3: TGTGCCAGCAGCCCGACAGTCTCCTATAATTCACCCCTCCACTTT.

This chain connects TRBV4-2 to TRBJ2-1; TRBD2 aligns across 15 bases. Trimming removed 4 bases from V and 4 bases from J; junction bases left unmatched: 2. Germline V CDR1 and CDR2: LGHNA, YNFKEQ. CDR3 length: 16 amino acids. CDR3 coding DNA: TGTGCCAGCAGCCCCGGGACTAGCGGGGGGTACAATGAGCAGTTCTTC. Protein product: CASSPGTSGGYNEQFF.